This is a list of T cell receptor beta chains from one sample in a study of read filtering for tumor transcriptome and immune sequencing. TCRdb recomputed calls from the reads with MiXCR, one row per CDR3 protein. The sample has more than 100,000 distinct CDR3 sequences, about 13% seen once; the top ten hold 7.5% to 9.5%. Source material: a population of CD138-negative cells sorted from bone marrow. All receptors come from a donor at least 40 years old with multiple myeloma. Both conserved end residues are part of each CDR3. Fields, in order: clone size, V gene, J gene, D gene, CDR3 DNA, CDR3 protein. D genes are given only for firm matches. For some rows the clone size is stated as once, few or many, or as a class when expanded; others skip it.

size: once; V: TRBV29-1; J: TRBJ2-1; D: .; DNA: TGCAGCGTTGCAGGAGCTTTAAATGAGCAGTTCTTC; CDR3: CSVAGALNEQFF
size: many; V: TRBV6-2/TRBV6-3; J: TRBJ2-2; D: .; DNA: TGTGCCAGCAGTTTTCTGAACACCGGGGAGCTGTTTTTT; CDR3: CASSFLNTGELFF
size: many; V: TRBV9; J: TRBJ2-1; D: .; DNA: TGTGCCAGCAGCGTATACGAAGAGCAGTTCTTC; CDR3: CASSVYEEQFF
size: .; V: TRBV10-3; J: TRBJ2-7; D: TRBD2; DNA: TGTGCCATCAGTACCGGGGGGAGCTACGAGCAGTACTTC; CDR3: CAISTGGSYEQYF
size: many; V: TRBV19; J: TRBJ2-7; D: .; DNA: TGTGCCAGTACGAGCAAGAGGGTCGTGTACGAGCAGTACTTC; CDR3: CASTSKRVVYEQYF
size: few; V: TRBV29-1; J: TRBJ2-2; D: .; DNA: TGCGGCGTTGGGGCTGGCGGGAACACCGGGGAGCTGTTTTTT; CDR3: CGVGAGGNTGELFF
size: medium-sized; V: TRBV7-2; J: TRBJ2-1; D: .; DNA: TGTGCCAGCAGTTACTTTGAGTACAATGAGCAGTTCTTC; CDR3: CASSYFEYNEQFF
size: few; V: TRBV6-5; J: TRBJ1-3; D: .; DNA: TGTGCCAGCGGTTGGACGGCTGGAAACACCATATATTTT; CDR3: CASGWTAGNTIYF
size: .; V: TRBV11-3; J: TRBJ2-2; D: .; DNA: TGTGCCAGCAGCTTATCCGGGACTTCAACCGGGGAGCTGTTTTTT; CDR3: CASSLSGTSTGELFF
size: many; V: TRBV29-1; J: TRBJ2-5; D: .; DNA: TGCAGCGTTGAGGGGGTGGGAGAGACCCAGTACTTC; CDR3: CSVEGVGETQYF
size: few; V: TRBV7-9; J: TRBJ2-6; D: TRBD1; DNA: TGTGCCAGCAGCTCCATTCCGGGACAGGGGACTGCTGGGGCCAACGTCCTGACTTTC; CDR3: CASSSIPGQGTAGANVLTF
size: many; V: TRBV5-1; J: TRBJ2-7; D: .; DNA: TGCGCCAGCAGCTTCGGCGGATTTTACGAGCAGTACTTC; CDR3: CASSFGGFYEQYF
size: many; V: TRBV9; J: TRBJ2-7; D: .; DNA: TGTGCCAGCAGCCCCGCTAGCGCCCACTACGAGCAGTACTTC; CDR3: CASSPASAHYEQYF
size: many; V: TRBV11-1; J: TRBJ2-7; D: TRBD1; DNA: TGTGCCAGCAGCTTTCGGACAGGGGGCTTCTACGAGCAGTACTTC; CDR3: CASSFRTGGFYEQYF
size: .; V: TRBV15; J: TRBJ2-3; D: TRBD2; DNA: TGTGCCACCAGCAGAGACACCCTAGCGGGAGTGAGAGGGGATACACAGTATTTT; CDR3: CATSRDTLAGVRGDTQYF
size: many; V: TRBV7-3; J: TRBJ2-1; D: TRBD2; DNA: TGTGCCAGCAGCTTTCAATCGGGAGGAGGCAATGAGCAGTTCTTC; CDR3: CASSFQSGGGNEQFF
size: many; V: TRBV14; J: TRBJ2-7; D: .; DNA: TGTGCCAGCAGCGACAACAGGGTGCGCGAGCAGTACTTC; CDR3: CASSDNRVREQYF
size: few; V: TRBV7-8; J: TRBJ2-5; D: .; DNA: TGTGCCAGCAGGGACGTCCTACTCGAGACCCAGTACTTC; CDR3: CASRDVLLETQYF
size: .; V: TRBV9; J: TRBJ2-2; D: .; DNA: .; CDR3: CASSLVGAGITGELCF
size: few; V: TRBV20-1; J: TRBJ2-5; D: .; DNA: TGCAGTGCTAGAGGGCCCCGCAGGGCAATCGAGGAGACCCAGTACTTC; CDR3: CSARGPRRAIEETQYF
size: many; V: TRBV2; J: TRBJ2-2; D: .; DNA: TGTGCCAGCAGTGAATTGCGGCAGAACACCGGGGAGCTGTTTTTT; CDR3: CASSELRQNTGELFF
size: .; V: TRBV4-1; J: TRBJ2-1; D: .; DNA: TGCGCCAGCAGCCAAGATCTCCGGGAGATGCGGTTCTTC; CDR3: CASSQDLREMRFF
size: many; V: TRBV7-9; J: TRBJ2-3; D: .; DNA: TGTGCCAGCATCATCGGCGGGACAGATACGCAGTATTTT; CDR3: CASIIGGTDTQYF
size: .; V: TRBV12-3/TRBV12-4; J: TRBJ2-1; D: .; DNA: TGTGTCAGCAGTCCGATAAGTGAGAATGAGCAGTTCTTC; CDR3: CVSSPISENEQFF
size: many; V: TRBV14; J: TRBJ2-6; D: .; DNA: TGTGCCAGCAGCCACTTTATATCCGCTGGGGCCAACGTCCTGACTTTC; CDR3: CASSHFISAGANVLTF
size: few; V: TRBV27; J: TRBJ2-1; D: .; DNA: TGTGCCAGCAGTGGAAATTACAATGAGCAGTTCTTC; CDR3: CASSGNYNEQFF
size: many; V: TRBV19; J: TRBJ1-1; D: .; DNA: TGTGCCAGTAGTAGAGATCCCCCGAGGGGCACTGAAGCTTTCTTT; CDR3: CASSRDPPRGTEAFF
size: many; V: TRBV5-1; J: TRBJ2-3; D: .; DNA: TGCGCCAGCAGCCAGGACTTGGAAGATACGCAGTATTTT; CDR3: CASSQDLEDTQYF
size: many; V: TRBV27; J: TRBJ1-5; D: .; DNA: TGTGCCAGCATGCCCGGGGGTTTAGGGCAGCCCCAGCATTTT; CDR3: CASMPGGLGQPQHF
size: few; V: TRBV6-1; J: TRBJ1-1; D: TRBD1; DNA: TGTGCCAGCCGGGATGGGACAGGGACCCATAAGGTGAGAACTGAAGCTTTCTTT; CDR3: CASRDGTGTHKVRTEAFF
size: few; V: TRBV7-9; J: TRBJ2-7; D: .; DNA: TGTGCCAGCAGCTCCCACCGGGACGAGCAGTGCTTC; CDR3: CASSSHRDEQCF
size: many; V: TRBV4-3; J: TRBJ2-7; D: TRBD2; DNA: TGCGCCAGCAGCCAAGATCTAGGACTAGCGGGATCCGAGCAGTACTTC; CDR3: CASSQDLGLAGSEQYF
size: .; V: TRBV3-1; J: TRBJ2-1; D: .; DNA: TGTGCCAGCGGCCAAGATTACGAGGGTGAGCAGTTCTTC; CDR3: CASGQDYEGEQFF
size: many; V: TRBV7-6; J: TRBJ1-1; D: .; DNA: TGTGCCAGCAGCTTAGTGCCCCTAAAAGATAGTACTGAAGCTTTCTTT; CDR3: CASSLVPLKDSTEAFF
size: many; V: TRBV3-1; J: TRBJ2-7; D: .; DNA: TGTGCCAGCAGCCGCTTGACTAGTACCGAGCAGTACTTC; CDR3: CASSRLTSTEQYF
size: many; V: TRBV12-5; J: TRBJ2-3; D: TRBD2; DNA: TGTGCTAGTGGTTTGTTCCGGACTAGCCGCACAGATACGCAGTATTTT; CDR3: CASGLFRTSRTDTQYF
size: .; V: TRBV12-3/TRBV12-4; J: TRBJ2-2; D: TRBD2; DNA: TGTGCCAGCAAACCCCAGGGGGCTAGCGGGAGAACCAACACCGGGGAGCTGTTTTTT; CDR3: CASKPQGASGRTNTGELFF
size: many; V: TRBV20-1; J: TRBJ2-5; D: .; DNA: TGCAGTGCTAGAGATCAGCCGATCCAAGAGACCCAGTACTTC; CDR3: CSARDQPIQETQYF
size: many; V: TRBV7-9; J: TRBJ2-5; D: TRBD1; DNA: TGTGCCAGCAGCAAATTACAGGGGCCCGAGACCCAGTACTTC; CDR3: CASSKLQGPETQYF
size: many; V: TRBV7-6; J: TRBJ1-1; D: .; DNA: TGTGCCAGCAGCTTAGAGGGGCGGGGGGGCCAAGGTACTGAAGCTTTCTTT; CDR3: CASSLEGRGGQGTEAFF
size: many; V: TRBV27; J: TRBJ1-1; D: .; DNA: TGTGCCAGCAGGGCCTTTGGGCAGTTAGCTTTCTTT; CDR3: CASRAFGQLAFF
size: .; V: TRBV12-3/TRBV12-4; J: TRBJ1-2; D: .; DNA: TGTGCCAGCAGCCTAGGGAGGGGGTACTATGGCTACACCTTC; CDR3: CASSLGRGYYGYTF
size: many; V: TRBV7-6; J: TRBJ2-1; D: .; DNA: TGTGCCAGCAGCTCGTGGGAATCCTACAATGAGCAGTTCTTC; CDR3: CASSSWESYNEQFF
size: many; V: TRBV5-1; J: TRBJ2-2; D: .; DNA: TGCGCCAGCAGCTTGGCCGACGGTTTTCCCGGGGAGCTGTTTTTT; CDR3: CASSLADGFPGELFF
size: few; V: TRBV6-5; J: TRBJ2-2; D: TRBD2; DNA: TGTGCCAGCAGTCTAGCGGGCGGCACCGGGGAGCTGTTTTTT; CDR3: CASSLAGGTGELFF
size: many; V: TRBV7-2; J: TRBJ2-7; D: TRBD2; DNA: TGTGCCAGCAGCCTCGCTAGCGGCCTGACCTACGAGCAGTACTTC; CDR3: CASSLASGLTYEQYF
size: .; V: TRBV20-1; J: TRBJ1-1; D: .; DNA: TGCAGTGATAGTCCCGACACGGGAGCTTTCTTT; CDR3: CSDSPDTGAFF
size: many; V: TRBV5-1; J: TRBJ2-2; D: .; DNA: TGCGCCAGCATGGGGCCCGGGAGGAACACCGGGGAGCTGTTTTTT; CDR3: CASMGPGRNTGELFF